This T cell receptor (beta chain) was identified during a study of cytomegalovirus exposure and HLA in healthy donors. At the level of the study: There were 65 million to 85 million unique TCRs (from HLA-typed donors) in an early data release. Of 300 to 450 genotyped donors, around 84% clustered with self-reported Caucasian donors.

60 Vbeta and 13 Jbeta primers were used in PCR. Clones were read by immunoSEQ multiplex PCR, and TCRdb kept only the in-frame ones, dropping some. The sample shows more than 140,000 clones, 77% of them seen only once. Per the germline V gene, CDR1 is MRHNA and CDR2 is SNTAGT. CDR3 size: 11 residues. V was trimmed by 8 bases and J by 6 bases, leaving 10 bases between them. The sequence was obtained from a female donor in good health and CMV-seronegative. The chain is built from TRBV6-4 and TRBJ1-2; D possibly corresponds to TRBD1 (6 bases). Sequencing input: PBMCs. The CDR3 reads CASSSGDGYTF. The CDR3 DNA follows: TGTGCCAGCTCCTCAGGGGATGGCTACACCTTC.